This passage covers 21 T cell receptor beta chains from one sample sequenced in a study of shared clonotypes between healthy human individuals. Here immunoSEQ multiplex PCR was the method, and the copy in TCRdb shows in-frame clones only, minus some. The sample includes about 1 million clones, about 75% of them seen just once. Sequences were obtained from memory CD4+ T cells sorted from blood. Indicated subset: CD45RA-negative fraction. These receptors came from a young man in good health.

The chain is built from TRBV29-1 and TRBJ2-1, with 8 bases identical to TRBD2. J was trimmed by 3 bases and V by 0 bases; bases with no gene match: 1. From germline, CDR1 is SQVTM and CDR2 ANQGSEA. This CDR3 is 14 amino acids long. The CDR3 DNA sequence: TGCAGCGTTGAAGAACTAGCGGTCTACAATGAGCAGTTCTTC. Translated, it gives CSVEELAVYNEQFF.

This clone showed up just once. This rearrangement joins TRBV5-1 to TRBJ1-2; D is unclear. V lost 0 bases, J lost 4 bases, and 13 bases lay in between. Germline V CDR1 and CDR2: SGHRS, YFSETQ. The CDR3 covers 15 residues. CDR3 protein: CASSLGTAGTYGYTF. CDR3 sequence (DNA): TGCGCCAGCAGCTTGGGGACGGCAGGCACCTATGGCTACACCTTC.

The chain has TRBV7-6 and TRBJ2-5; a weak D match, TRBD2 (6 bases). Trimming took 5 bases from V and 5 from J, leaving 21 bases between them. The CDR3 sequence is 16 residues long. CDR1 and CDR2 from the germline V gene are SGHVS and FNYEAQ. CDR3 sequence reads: CASSPRYRESGETQYF. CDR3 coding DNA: TGTGCCAGCAGCCCCCGATATCGGGAGTCCGGGGAGACCCAGTACTTC.

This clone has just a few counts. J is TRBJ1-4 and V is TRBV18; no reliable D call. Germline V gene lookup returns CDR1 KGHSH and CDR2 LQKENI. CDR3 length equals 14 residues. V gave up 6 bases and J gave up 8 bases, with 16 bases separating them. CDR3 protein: CASSQSPVGEKLFF. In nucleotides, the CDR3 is TGTGCCAGCTCCCAGTCCCCCGTGGGCGAAAAACTGTTTTTT.

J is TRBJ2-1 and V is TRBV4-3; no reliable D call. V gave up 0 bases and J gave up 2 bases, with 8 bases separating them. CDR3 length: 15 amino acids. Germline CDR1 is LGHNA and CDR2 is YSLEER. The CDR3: CASSQDRTTYNEQFF. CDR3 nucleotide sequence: TGCGCCAGCAGCCAAGATAGGACCACCTACAATGAGCAGTTCTTC.

The CDR3 nucleotides read TGCGCCAGCAGTGATCATTCTCAGCCCCAGCATTTT. This translates into CASSDHSQPQHF. The chain combines TRBV10-2 with TRBJ1-5; no reliable D call. Per germline, CDR1 WSHSY and CDR2 SAAADI. V lost 3 bases, J lost 6 bases, and 6 bases lay in between. The CDR3 is made up of 12 amino acids.

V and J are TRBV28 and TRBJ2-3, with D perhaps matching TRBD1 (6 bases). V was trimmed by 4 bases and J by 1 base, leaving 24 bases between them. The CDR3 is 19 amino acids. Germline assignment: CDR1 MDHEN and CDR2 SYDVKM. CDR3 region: CASSSPDRGSIKGTDTQYF. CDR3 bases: TGTGCCAGCAGTTCCCCGGACAGAGGATCGATAAAAGGCACAGATACGCAGTATTTT.

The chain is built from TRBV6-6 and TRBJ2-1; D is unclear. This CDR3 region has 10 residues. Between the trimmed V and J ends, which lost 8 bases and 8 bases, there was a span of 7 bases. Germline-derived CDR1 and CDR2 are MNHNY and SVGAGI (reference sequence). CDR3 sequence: CASGDYEQFF. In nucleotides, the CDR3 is TGTGCCAGCGGAGACTATGAGCAGTTCTTC.

CDR3 in DNA: TGTGCCATCAGTGATATGGGCAATGAGCAGTTCTTC. Its protein is CAISDMGNEQFF. The chain couples TRBV10-3 to TRBJ2-1; D ambiguous. V was pared by 3 bases and J by 6 bases, with 6 bases between. Per germline, CDR1 ENHRY and CDR2 SYGVKD. This CDR3 contains 12 residues.

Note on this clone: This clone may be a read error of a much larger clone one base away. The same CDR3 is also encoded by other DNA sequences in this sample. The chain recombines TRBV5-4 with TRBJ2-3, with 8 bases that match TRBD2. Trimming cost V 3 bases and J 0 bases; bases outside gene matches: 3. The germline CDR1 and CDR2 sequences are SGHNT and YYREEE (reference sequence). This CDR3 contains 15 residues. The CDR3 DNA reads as TGTGCCAGCAGCTCGGCTAGCGGGAGCACAGATACGCAGTATTTT. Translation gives CASSSASGSTDTQYF.

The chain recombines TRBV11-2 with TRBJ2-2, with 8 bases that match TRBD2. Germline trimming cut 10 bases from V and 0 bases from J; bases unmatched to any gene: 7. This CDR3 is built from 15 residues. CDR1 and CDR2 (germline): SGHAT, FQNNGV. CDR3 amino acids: CATQTSDTNTGELFF. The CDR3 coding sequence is TGTGCCACCCAGACTAGCGATACGAACACCGGGGAGCTGTTTTTT. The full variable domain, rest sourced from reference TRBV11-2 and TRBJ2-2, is EAGVAQSPRYKIIEKRQSVAFWCNPISGHATLYWYQQILGQGPKLLIQFQNNGVVDDSQLPKDRFSAERLKGVDSTLKIQPAKLEDSAVYLCATQTSDTNTGELFFGEGSRLTVL.

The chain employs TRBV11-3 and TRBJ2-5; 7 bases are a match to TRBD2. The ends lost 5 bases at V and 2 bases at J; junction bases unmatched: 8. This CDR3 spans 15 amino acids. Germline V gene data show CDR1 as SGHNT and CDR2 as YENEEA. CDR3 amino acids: CASSPMGREQETQYF. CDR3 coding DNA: TGTGCCAGCAGCCCTATGGGGCGGGAGCAAGAGACCCAGTACTTC.

For the CDR3, the DNA is TGTGCCAGCAGCGTCATCGGCACAGATACGCAGTATTTT. It translates to CASSVIGTDTQYF. V usage is TRBV7-8 and J usage is TRBJ2-3; no definite D call. V lost 5 bases and J 1 base, leaving 7 bases between the germline ends. This CDR3 has 13 amino acids. Per germline, CDR1 SGHVS and CDR2 FQNEAQ.

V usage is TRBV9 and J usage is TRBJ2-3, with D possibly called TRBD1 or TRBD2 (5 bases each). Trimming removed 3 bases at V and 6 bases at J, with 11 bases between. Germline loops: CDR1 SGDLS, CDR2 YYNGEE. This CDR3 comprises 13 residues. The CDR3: CASSARDLDTQYF. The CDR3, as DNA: TGTGCCAGCAGCGCCCGGGACCTGGATACGCAGTATTTT. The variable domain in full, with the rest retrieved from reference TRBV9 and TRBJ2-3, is DSGVTQTPKHLITATGQRVTLRCSPRSGDLSVYWYQQSLDQGLQFLIQYYNGEERAKGNILERFSAQQFPDLHSELNLSSLELGDSALYFCASSARDLDTQYFGPGTRLTVL.

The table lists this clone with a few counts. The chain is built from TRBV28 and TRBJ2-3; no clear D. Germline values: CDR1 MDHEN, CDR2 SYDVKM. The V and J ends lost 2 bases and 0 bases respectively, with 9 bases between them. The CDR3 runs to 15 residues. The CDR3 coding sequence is TGTGCCAGCAGTTTAAATACCGGAAGCACAGATACGCAGTATTTT. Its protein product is CASSLNTGSTDTQYF.

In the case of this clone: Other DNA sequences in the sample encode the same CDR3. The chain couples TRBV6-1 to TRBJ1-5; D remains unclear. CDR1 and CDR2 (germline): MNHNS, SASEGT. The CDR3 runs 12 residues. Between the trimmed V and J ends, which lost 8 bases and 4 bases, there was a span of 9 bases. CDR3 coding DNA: TGTGCCAGCGGGGAGTTGAATCAGCCCCAGCATTTT. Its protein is CASGELNQPQHF.

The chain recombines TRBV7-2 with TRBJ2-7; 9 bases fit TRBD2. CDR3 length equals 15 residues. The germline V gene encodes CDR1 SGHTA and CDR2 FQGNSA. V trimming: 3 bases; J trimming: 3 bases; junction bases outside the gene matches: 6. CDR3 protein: CASSFPERGVYEQYF. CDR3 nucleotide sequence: TGTGCCAGCAGCTTTCCAGAGCGGGGGGTCTACGAGCAGTACTTC.

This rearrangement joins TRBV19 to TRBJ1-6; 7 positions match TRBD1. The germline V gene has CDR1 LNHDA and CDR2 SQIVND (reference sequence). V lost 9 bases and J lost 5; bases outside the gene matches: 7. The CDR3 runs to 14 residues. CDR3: CASNWDRDNSPLHF. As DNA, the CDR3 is TGTGCCAGCAATTGGGACAGAGATAATTCACCCCTCCACTTT.

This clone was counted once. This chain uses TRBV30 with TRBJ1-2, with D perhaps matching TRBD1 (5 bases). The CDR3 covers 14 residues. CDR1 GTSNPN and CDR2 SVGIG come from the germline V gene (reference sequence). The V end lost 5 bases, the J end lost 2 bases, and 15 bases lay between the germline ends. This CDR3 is CAWVGRADNYGYTF. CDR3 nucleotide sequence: TGTGCCTGGGTGGGCAGGGCCGACAACTATGGCTACACCTTC.

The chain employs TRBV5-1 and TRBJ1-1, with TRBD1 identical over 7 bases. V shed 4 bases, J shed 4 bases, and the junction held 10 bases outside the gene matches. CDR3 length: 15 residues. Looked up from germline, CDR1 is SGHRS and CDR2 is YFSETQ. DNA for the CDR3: TGCGCCAGCAGCCAACAGGGGCCTTGGGTCACTGAAGCTTTCTTT. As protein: CASSQQGPWVTEAFF.

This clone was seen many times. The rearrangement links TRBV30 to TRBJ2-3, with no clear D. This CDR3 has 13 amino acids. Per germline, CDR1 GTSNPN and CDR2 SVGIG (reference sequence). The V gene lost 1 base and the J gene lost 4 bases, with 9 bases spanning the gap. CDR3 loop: CAWSARSADTQYF. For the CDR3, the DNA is TGTGCCTGGAGTGCCAGATCCGCAGATACGCAGTATTTT. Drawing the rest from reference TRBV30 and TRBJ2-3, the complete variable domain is SQTIHQWPATLVQPVGSPLSLECTVEGTSNPNLYWYRQAAGRGLQLLFYSVGIGQISSEVPQNLSASRPQDRQFILSSKKLLLSDSGFYLCAWSARSADTQYFGPGTRLTVL.